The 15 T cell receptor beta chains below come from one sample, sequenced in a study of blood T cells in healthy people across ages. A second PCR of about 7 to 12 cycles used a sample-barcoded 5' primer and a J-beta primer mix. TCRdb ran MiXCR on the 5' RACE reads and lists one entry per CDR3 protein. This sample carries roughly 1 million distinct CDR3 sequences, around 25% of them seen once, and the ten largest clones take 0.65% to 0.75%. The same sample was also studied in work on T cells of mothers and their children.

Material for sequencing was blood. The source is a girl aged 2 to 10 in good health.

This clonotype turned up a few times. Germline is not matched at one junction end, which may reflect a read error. The DNA for the CDR3 is TGTGCCATCAGGGAGTCCGGCTACGAGCAGTACTTC. This gives the protein CAIRESGYEQYF. The J gene is TRBJ2-5, the V gene TRBV10-3, with no clear D. The J call may not be correct, given that the DNA end is closer to TRBJ2-7. CDR1 and CDR2 from the germline V gene are ENHRY and SYGVKD. The CDR3 has 12 amino acids.

The CDR3 protein is CASSPVPLNSGELFF. The CDR3 DNA reads as TGTGCCAGCTCACCCGTCCCTTTGAATTCCGGGGAGCTGTTTTTT. This chain joins TRBV18 and TRBJ2-2; D unclear. The CDR3 runs to 15 residues. Trimming shortened V by 3 bases and J by 6 bases, and 14 bases separated the two germline ends. The germline V gene encodes CDR1 KGHSH and CDR2 LQKENI. The full variable domain, its missing parts supplied by reference TRBV18 and TRBJ2-2, is NAGVMQNPRHLVRRRGQEARLRCSPMKGHSHVYWYRQLPEEGLKFMVYLQKENIIDESGMPKERFSAEFPKEGPSILRIQQVVRGDSAAYFCASSPVPLNSGELFFGEGSRLTVL.

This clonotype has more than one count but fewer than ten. CDR3 sequence: CASTTSSGAYNEQFF. The DNA of the CDR3 is TGTGCCAGCACGACCTCGTCCGGAGCCTACAATGAGCAGTTCTTC. This sequence joins TRBV7-9 and TRBJ2-1; D gene uncertain. V was cut by 7 bases and J by 2 bases, with 15 bases left in between. The germline CDR1 and CDR2 sequences are SEHNR and FQNEAQ (reference sequence). The CDR3 extends over 15 amino acids.

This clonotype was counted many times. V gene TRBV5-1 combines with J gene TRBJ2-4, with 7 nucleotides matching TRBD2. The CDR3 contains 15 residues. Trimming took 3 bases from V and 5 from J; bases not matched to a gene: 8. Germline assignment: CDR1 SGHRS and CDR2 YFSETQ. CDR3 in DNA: TGCGCCAGCAGCTCCCCGGGAGGAGGGGAAAACATTCAGTACTTC. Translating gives CASSSPGGGENIQYF.

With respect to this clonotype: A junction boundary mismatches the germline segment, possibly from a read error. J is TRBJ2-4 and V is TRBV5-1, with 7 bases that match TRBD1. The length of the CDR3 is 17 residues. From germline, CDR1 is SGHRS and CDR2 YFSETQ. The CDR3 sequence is CASSLVEGAVAKNIQHF. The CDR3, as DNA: TGCGCCAGCAGCTTGGTTGAGGGGGCGGTGGCCAAAAACATTCAGCACTTC. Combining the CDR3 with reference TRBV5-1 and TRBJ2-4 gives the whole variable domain KAGVTQTPRYLIKTRGQQVTLSCSPISGHRSVSWYQQTPGQGLQFLFEYFSETQRNKGNFPGRFSGRQFSNSRSEMNVSTLELGDSALYLCASSLVEGAVAKNIQHFGAGTRLSVL.

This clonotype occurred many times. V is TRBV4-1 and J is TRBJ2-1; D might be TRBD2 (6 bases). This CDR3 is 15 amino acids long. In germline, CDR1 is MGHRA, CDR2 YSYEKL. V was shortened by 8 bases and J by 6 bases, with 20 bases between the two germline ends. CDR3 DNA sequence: TGCGCCAGCCCATCCCTTGTGAGGGGACTCAATGAGCAGTTCTTC. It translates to CASPSLVRGLNEQFF.

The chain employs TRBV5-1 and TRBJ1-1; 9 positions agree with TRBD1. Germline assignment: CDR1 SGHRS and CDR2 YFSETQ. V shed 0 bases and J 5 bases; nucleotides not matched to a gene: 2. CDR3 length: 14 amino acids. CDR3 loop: CASSLEQGATEAFF. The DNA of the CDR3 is TGCGCCAGCAGCTTGGAACAGGGGGCAACTGAAGCTTTCTTT.

The CDR3 region has the DNA TGTGCCAGCAGTGATGGGCTGGCCAAAAACATTCAGTACTTC. This codes for CASSDGLAKNIQYF. This sequence joins TRBV28 and TRBJ2-4; D remains unclear. Trimming shortened V by 5 bases and J by 1 base, and 9 bases separated the two germline ends. The CDR3 length is 14 residues. Germline V lookup: CDR1 MDHEN, CDR2 SYDVKM. The full variable domain, with the rest looked up from reference TRBV28 and TRBJ2-4, is DVKVTQSSRYLVKRTGEKVFLECVQDMDHENMFWYRQDPGLGLRLIYFSYDVKMKEKGDIPEGYSVSREKKERFSLILESASTNQTSMYLCASSDGLAKNIQYFGAGTRLSVL.

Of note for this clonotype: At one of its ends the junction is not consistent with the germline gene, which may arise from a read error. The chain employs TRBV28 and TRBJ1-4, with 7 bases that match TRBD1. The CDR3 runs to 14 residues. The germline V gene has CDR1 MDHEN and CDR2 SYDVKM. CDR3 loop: CASSLNRGWEKPFF. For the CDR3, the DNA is TGTGCCAGCAGTTTGAACAGGGGTTGGGAAAAACCGTTTTTT.

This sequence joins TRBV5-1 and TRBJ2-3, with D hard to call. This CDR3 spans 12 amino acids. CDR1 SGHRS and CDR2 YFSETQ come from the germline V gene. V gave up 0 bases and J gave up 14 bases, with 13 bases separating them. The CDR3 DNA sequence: TGCGCCAGCAGCTTGGATCCCAGGTTCTCGTATTTT. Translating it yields CASSLDPRFSYF.

The CDR3 reads CASSINPTGTESYEQYF. The CDR3 DNA reads TGTGCCAGCAGCATTAATCCTACCGGGACAGAGTCCTACGAGCAGTACTTC. The rearrangement uses TRBV7-8 and TRBJ2-5; TRBD1 aligns across 7 bases. Gene TRBJ2-7 matches the end of the DNA better, so the J call may be wrong. The CDR3 extends over 17 amino acids. Germline values: CDR1 SGHVS, CDR2 FQNEAQ.

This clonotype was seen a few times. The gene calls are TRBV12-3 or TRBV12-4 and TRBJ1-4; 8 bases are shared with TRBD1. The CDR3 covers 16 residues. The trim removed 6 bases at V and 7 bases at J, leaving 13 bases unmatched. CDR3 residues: CASSAAYRQGSEKLFF. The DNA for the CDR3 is TGTGCCAGCAGCGCCGCATATCGACAGGGGAGTGAAAAACTGTTTTTT.

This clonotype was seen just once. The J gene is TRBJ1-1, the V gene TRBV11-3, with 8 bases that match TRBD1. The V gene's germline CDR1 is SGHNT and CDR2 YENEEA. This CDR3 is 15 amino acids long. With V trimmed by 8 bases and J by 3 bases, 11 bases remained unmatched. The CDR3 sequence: CASANSIQGDTEAFF. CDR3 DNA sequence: TGTGCCAGCGCTAATTCCATACAGGGGGACACTGAAGCTTTCTTT.

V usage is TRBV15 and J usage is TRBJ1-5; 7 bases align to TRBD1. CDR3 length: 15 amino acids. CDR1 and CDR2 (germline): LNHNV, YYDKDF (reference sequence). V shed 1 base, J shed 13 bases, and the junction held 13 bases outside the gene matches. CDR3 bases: TGTGCCACCAGCAGAGTTCTTATTCCCGGGACAGAGCAGCATTTT. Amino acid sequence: CATSRVLIPGTEQHF.

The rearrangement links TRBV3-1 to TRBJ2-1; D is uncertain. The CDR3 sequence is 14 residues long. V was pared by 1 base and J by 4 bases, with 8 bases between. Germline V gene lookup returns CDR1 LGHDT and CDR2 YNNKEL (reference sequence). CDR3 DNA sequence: TGTGCCAGCAGCCAAGGAGGCGTTTACAATGAGCAGTTCTTC. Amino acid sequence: CASSQGGVYNEQFF.